The 29 T cell receptor beta chains below all came from one sample that was sequenced in a study of Ad26.COV2.S vaccination and SARS-CoV-2 variants. Sample treatment: some 19 received Ad26.COV2.S at low or high dose, single or two shots; about 5 received placebo; per-sample allocation not given. It was on day 63 after the first vaccine or placebo injection that samples were taken. Produced via immunoSEQ multiplex PCR; TCRdb's table is partial and in-frame only. The table lists roughly 420,000 clones, 88% of them singletons. This specimen was peripheral blood, taken in a trial of Ad26.COV2.S vaccine versus placebo. These receptors originate from a person aged 18 to 59 who received the Ad26.COV2.S COVID-19 vaccine or a placebo.

The chain is built from TRBV6-2 or TRBV6-3 and TRBJ2-1, with TRBD1 matching over 7 bases. Germline CDR1 reads MNHEY; CDR2 reads SVGEGT. The CDR3 has 15 residues. With V trimmed by 2 bases and J by 4 bases, 5 bases remained unmatched. The CDR3 is CASSYLGQVYNEQFF. The CDR3 nucleotides read TGTGCCAGCAGTTACCTTGGACAGGTTTACAATGAGCAGTTCTTC.

The V call is TRBV9, the J call TRBJ2-1, with 11 bases lining up with TRBD2. The length of the CDR3 is 15 residues. V lost 4 bases to trimming and J lost 4 bases; unmatched junction nucleotides: 4. Germline lookup yields CDR1 SGDLS and CDR2 YYNGEE. The CDR3 region is CASSSSGGTYNEQFF. As DNA, the CDR3 is TGTGCCAGCAGCTCTAGCGGGGGGACTTACAATGAGCAGTTCTTC.

This chain joins TRBV30 and TRBJ1-4; perhaps TRBD1 as D (6 bases). Germline V lookup: CDR1 GTSNPN, CDR2 SVGIG (reference sequence). V was shortened by 0 bases and J by 5 bases, with 13 bases between the two germline ends. The CDR3 length is 15 residues. This CDR3 is CAWSVGGGSNEKLFF. CDR3 coding DNA: TGTGCCTGGAGTGTAGGGGGGGGAAGCAATGAAAAACTGTTTTTT.

This chain joins TRBV6-4 and TRBJ1-1; D gene uncertain. V lost 0 bases to trimming and J lost 6 bases, with 11 bases between them. The germline V gene has CDR1 MRHNA and CDR2 SNTAGT. There are 14 residues in the CDR3. This CDR3 reads CASSDSGSGSEAFF. The CDR3, as DNA: TGTGCCAGCAGTGACTCGGGCAGCGGGTCTGAAGCTTTCTTT.

CDR3 loop: CASSVVGRGLHGYTF. DNA for the CDR3: TGCGCCAGCAGCGTGGTCGGTAGGGGGCTCCATGGCTACACCTTC. The V call is TRBV4-1, the J call TRBJ1-2; 7 bases are a match to TRBD1. Germline values: CDR1 MGHRA, CDR2 YSYEKL. The J segment lost 6 bases and the V segment lost 5 bases, leaving 12 bases of the junction unmatched. There are 15 residues in the CDR3.

V usage is TRBV25-1 and J usage is TRBJ2-1, with TRBD2 as a possible D gene (6 bases). This CDR3 has 13 amino acids. Germline V gives CDR1 MGHDK, CDR2 SYGVNS. The V end was cut by 2 bases, the J end by 9 bases, with 11 bases between. For the CDR3, the DNA is TGTGCCAGCAGTGAAGTTGGGCGGGGTGAGCAGTTCTTC. Its protein is CASSEVGRGEQFF.

The J gene is TRBJ2-3, the V gene TRBV24-1, with D perhaps TRBD2 (5 bases). CDR1 KGHDR and CDR2 SFDVKD come from the germline V gene. Trimming took 4 bases from V and 5 from J, leaving 24 bases between them. This CDR3 region has 18 residues. The CDR3 loop is CATSDFPESGVLGDTQYF. The DNA for the CDR3 is TGTGCCACCAGTGACTTCCCCGAGAGCGGAGTCCTCGGAGATACGCAGTATTTT.

V usage is TRBV7-2 and J usage is TRBJ2-5; 9 bases are a match to TRBD2. V was clipped by 1 base and J by 5 bases; unmatched bases: 8. Germline-derived CDR1 and CDR2 are SGHTA and FQGNSA. The CDR3 is 16 amino acids. The CDR3 DNA sequence: TGTGCCAGCAGCTTAGTTCCTAGCGGGGCCCGGGAGACCCAGTACTTC. It codes for CASSLVPSGARETQYF.

J is TRBJ1-2 and V is TRBV12-3 or TRBV12-4; 10 bases fit TRBD1. The CDR3 spans 13 residues. The ends lost 5 bases at V and 8 bases at J; junction bases unmatched: 5. CDR3 sequence reads: CASSPDRGAGYTF. The CDR3, as DNA: TGTGCCAGCAGTCCGGACAGGGGGGCGGGCTACACCTTC.

The chain links TRBV6-5 to TRBJ1-6, with no clear D. Germline CDR1 and CDR2: MNHEY and SVGAGI. This CDR3 spans 12 amino acids. Trimming took 6 bases from V and 5 from J, leaving 5 bases between them. In DNA form, the CDR3 reads TGTGCCAGCAGGACTGATAATTCACCCCTCCACTTT. This codes for CASRTDNSPLHF.

The V and J genes are TRBV18 and TRBJ2-1, with D perhaps matching TRBD1 or TRBD2 (6 bases each). V lost 0 bases to trimming and J lost 0 bases, with 12 bases between them. The CDR3 is 17 amino acids. Germline assignment: CDR1 KGHSH and CDR2 LQKENI. CDR3 sequence reads: CASSPPGAGSSYNEQFF. The CDR3 nucleotides read TGTGCCAGCTCACCACCGGGGGCGGGGAGCTCCTACAATGAGCAGTTCTTC.

The chain carries TRBV27 and TRBJ2-1; 13 bases match TRBD2. Germline-derived CDR1 and CDR2 are MNHEY and SMNVEV (reference sequence). V dropped 6 bases and J dropped 6; count of bases not matched to a gene: 8. The CDR3 loop spans 16 amino acids. The CDR3 loop reads CASSLILAGGVNEQFF. CDR3 in DNA: TGTGCCAGCAGCCTTATACTAGCGGGGGGGGTCAATGAGCAGTTCTTC.

The gene calls are TRBV4-1 and TRBJ2-5, with TRBD2 identical over 16 bases. CDR1 and CDR2 (germline): MGHRA, YSYEKL. The V gene end was trimmed by 1 base and the J gene end by 5 bases; junction bases not matched to a gene: 19. This CDR3 region has 22 residues. CDR3 nucleotides: TGCGCCAGCAGCCAAGCTAGTCTAGGGACTAGCGGGGGGGTACCCGTACGGGAGACCCAGTACTTC. The encoded protein is CASSQASLGTSGGVPVRETQYF.

The CDR3 DNA is TGTGCCAGTAGTATAAGGACTAACTATGGCTACACCTTC. Translated: CASSIRTNYGYTF. V is TRBV19 and J is TRBJ1-2; unclear D gene. V was cut by 2 bases and J by 0 bases, with 4 bases left in between. The CDR3 is 13 residues long. Looked up from germline, CDR1 is LNHDA and CDR2 is SQIVND (reference sequence).

This clone was seen a handful of times. The chain has TRBV19 and TRBJ1-1; 10 nucleotides agree with TRBD1. The CDR3 is 15 residues long. The junction had 11 bases not matched to a gene; V was cut back by 5 bases and J by 8 bases. Germline V lookup: CDR1 LNHDA, CDR2 SQIVND (reference sequence). CDR3 residues: CASSPIRDRGAEAFF. The CDR3 DNA reads as TGTGCCAGTAGTCCTATACGGGACAGGGGAGCCGAAGCTTTCTTT.

The chain recombines TRBV28 with TRBJ1-3; 8 positions match TRBD1. V trimming: 6 bases; J trimming: 6 bases; junction bases outside the gene matches: 19. CDR1 and CDR2 (germline): MDHEN, SYDVKM. This CDR3 has 18 residues. The CDR3 DNA reads TGTGCCAGCAGCTTTTCACCCCAAACAGGGGGACAAGAAAACACCATATATTTT. Protein sequence: CASSFSPQTGGQENTIYF.

V and J are TRBV5-4 and TRBJ2-7; 8 positions agree with TRBD1. J lost 5 bases, V lost 0 bases, and 7 bases had no gene match. CDR1 is SGHNT and CDR2 is YYREEE in the germline V gene (reference sequence). The CDR3 contains 15 residues. The CDR3 nucleotides are TGTGCCAGCAGCTTGGTGGCAGGGGGCTTTCACGAGCAGTACTTC. It is translated as CASSLVAGGFHEQYF.

The chain uses TRBV14 and TRBJ1-3; D not certain. In germline, CDR1 is SGHDN, CDR2 FVKESK. V gave up 3 bases and J gave up 0 bases, with 9 bases separating them. The CDR3 is 15 residues long. CDR3 DNA: TGTGCCAGCAGCCAGGCGGGGTACTCTGGAAACACCATATATTTT. This codes for CASSQAGYSGNTIYF.

This clone was seen only once. The rearrangement links TRBV7-8 to TRBJ2-7; TRBD2 matches at 7 bases. Germline V gives CDR1 SGHVS, CDR2 FQNEAQ. There are 17 residues in the CDR3. With 2 bases clipped from V and 5 bases from J, the junction kept 15 bases outside the gene matches. The CDR3 loop reads CASSLRAPGGRLHEQYF. The CDR3 nucleotides read TGTGCCAGCAGCTTAAGGGCGCCGGGGGGTAGGCTCCACGAGCAGTACTTC.

The chain couples TRBV4-3 to TRBJ1-4; D uncertain. The CDR3 runs to 15 residues. Germline CDR1 is LGHNA and CDR2 is YSLEER. V was trimmed by 0 bases and J by 4 bases, leaving 9 bases between them. CDR3 residues: CASSQDFNGNEKLFF. CDR3 nucleotide sequence: TGCGCCAGCAGCCAAGATTTCAACGGTAATGAAAAACTGTTTTTT.

The CDR3 DNA reads as TGCGCCAGCAGCCAAGATCAGGAATCCTACGAGCAGTACTTC. Translating it yields CASSQDQESYEQYF. V usage is TRBV4-1 and J usage is TRBJ2-7, with no clear D. Between the trimmed V and J ends, which lost 0 bases and 1 base, there was a span of 7 bases. The CDR3 length is 14 residues. The germline V gene has CDR1 MGHRA and CDR2 YSYEKL.

In its sample, this clone was seen once. The J gene is TRBJ2-3, the V gene TRBV29-1; 15 positions agree with TRBD2. Germline CDR1 is SQVTM and CDR2 is ANQGSEA. There are 19 residues in the CDR3. Unmatched junction bases numbered 8, after V lost 0 bases and J lost 1 base. The chain's CDR3 is CSVEDLEGLAGGGTDTQYF. CDR3 bases: TGCAGCGTTGAAGATCTTGAGGGACTAGCGGGGGGAGGCACAGATACGCAGTATTTT.

The chain recombines TRBV7-9 with TRBJ1-3; tentative D call: TRBD1 (6 bases). Germline assignment: CDR1 SEHNR and CDR2 FQNEAQ (reference sequence). The CDR3 consists of 16 residues. V was trimmed by 7 bases and J by 0 bases, leaving 16 bases between them. DNA for the CDR3: TGTGCCAGCAACCTCCTTGGACAGATCTCTGGAAACACCATATATTTT. Translating it yields CASNLLGQISGNTIYF.

V gene TRBV5-1 combines with J gene TRBJ2-2; 9 bases line up with TRBD1. V dropped 0 bases and J dropped 6; count of bases not matched to a gene: 3. CDR3 size: 15 residues. The germline V gene encodes CDR1 SGHRS and CDR2 YFSETQ. Here the CDR3 DNA reads TGCGCCAGCAGCTTGGGGGACAGGGTAGCCGGGGAGCTGTTTTTT. Translating gives CASSLGDRVAGELFF.

This rearrangement joins TRBV5-5 to TRBJ2-7; 7 positions match TRBD1. The V gene end was trimmed by 2 bases and the J gene end by 4 bases; junction bases not matched to a gene: 6. Germline V CDR1 and CDR2: SGHKS, YYEKEE (reference sequence). CDR3 length equals 14 residues. CDR3 residues: CASSFPGGWYEQYF. DNA for the CDR3: TGTGCCAGCAGCTTCCCAGGGGGATGGTACGAGCAGTACTTC.

The V and J genes are TRBV28 and TRBJ2-3; TRBD1 aligns across 7 bases. The junction had 15 bases not matched to a gene; V was cut back by 4 bases and J by 8 bases. The length of the CDR3 is 16 residues. CDR1 and CDR2 (germline): MDHEN, SYDVKM. CDR3 residues: CASSSAPGTVHGTQYF. DNA for the CDR3: TGTGCCAGCAGTTCTGCCCCCGGGACAGTTCATGGTACGCAGTATTTT.

J is TRBJ2-2 and V is TRBV30, with 11 bases lining up with TRBD1. The ends lost 7 bases at V and 5 bases at J; junction bases unmatched: 3. The CDR3 runs 13 residues. Per germline, CDR1 GTSNPN and CDR2 SVGIG (reference sequence). For the CDR3, the DNA is TGTGCCTCCGGACAGGGGGCGACCGGGGAGCTGTTTTTT. Its protein is CASGQGATGELFF.

This sequence joins TRBV11-1 and TRBJ1-3; D call uncertain. V was pared by 3 bases and J by 0 bases, with 9 bases between. Germline V gene data show CDR1 as SGHAT and CDR2 as FQDESV (reference sequence). There are 15 residues in the CDR3. CDR3 in DNA: TGTGCCAGCAGCTTTTACGGGAACTCTGGAAACACCATATATTTT. It encodes CASSFYGNSGNTIYF.

The CDR3 protein is CASSLASGGAIEQFF. CDR3 nucleotide sequence: TGTGCCAGCAGCTTGGCTAGCGGGGGGGCCATTGAGCAGTTCTTC. The V gene is TRBV7-2, the J gene TRBJ2-1, with 12 nucleotides matching TRBD2. The CDR3 spans 15 residues. CDR1 and CDR2 (germline): SGHTA, FQGNSA. V dropped 3 bases and J dropped 9; count of bases not matched to a gene: 6.